The clone carrying this TCR beta chain was counted at least ten times. The antigen is undetermined. This sample is drawn from a study of identical twins. Study-wide results and caveats: Model-predicted out-of-frame TCR alpha sharing fell below observed values in monozygotic twins.

This CDR3 is built from 13 residues. Germline CDR1 reads MNHNS; CDR2 reads SASEGT. The trim removed 8 bases at V and 0 bases at J, leaving 3 bases unmatched. TCRdb called the 5' RACE reads again in MiXCR, with one record for every CDR3 protein. Of around 370,000 distinct CDR3 sequences listed, approximately 9.1% are singletons. The gene calls are TRBV6-1 and TRBJ1-1; 7 positions match TRBD1. The sequence was collected from a woman aged 50 to 60 in good health. The sequenced sample consisted of naive T cells sorted from blood. Here the CDR3 reads CASGQVLNTEAFF. CDR3 sequence (DNA): TGTGCCAGCGGACAGGTACTGAACACTGAAGCTTTCTTT.